One sample yielded the 12 T cell receptor beta chains listed below, sequenced in a study of T cell responses to AZD1222 COVID-19 vaccine. Sequencing used immunoSEQ multiplex PCR; TCRdb keeps in-frame clones, though not all of them. This sample has about 130,000 clones, with approximately 90% found just once. Here the sequenced sample was peripheral blood, taken on day 0 of AZD1222 vaccination. These receptors all come from an adult in good health.

CDR3 sequence: CASRATAKKLFF. The CDR3 DNA follows: TGTGCCAGCAGGGCGACAGCTAAAAAACTGTTTTTT. The chain recombines TRBV28 with TRBJ1-4, with D maybe TRBD1 (5 bases). The CDR3 contains 12 residues. Per germline, CDR1 MDHEN and CDR2 SYDVKM. V dropped 6 bases and J dropped 9 bases, with 11 bases sitting between them.

The chain links TRBV7-8 to TRBJ2-3, with 8 bases fitting TRBD1. J was trimmed by 3 bases and V by 3 bases; bases with no gene match: 5. The CDR3 spans 15 residues. The V gene's germline CDR1 is SGHVS and CDR2 FQNEAQ. CDR3 region: CASSFVTGGTDTQYF. In nucleotides, the CDR3 is TGTGCCAGCAGCTTTGTTACAGGGGGGACAGATACGCAGTATTTT.

This chain connects TRBV29-1 to TRBJ2-7; 7 bases agree with TRBD1. CDR3 length equals 13 residues. J was trimmed by 4 bases and V by 4 bases; bases with no gene match: 7. The germline V gene encodes CDR1 SQVTM and CDR2 ANQGSEA. The CDR3 loop reads CSVAPGQSYEQYF. DNA of the CDR3: TGCAGCGTTGCCCCGGGACAGTCATACGAGCAGTACTTC.

The chain carries TRBV6-5 and TRBJ1-2; 8 bases line up with TRBD1. The germline V gene encodes CDR1 MNHEY and CDR2 SVGAGI. There are 13 residues in the CDR3. Unmatched junction bases numbered 8, after V lost 6 bases and J lost 8 bases. CDR3 sequence reads: CASSPGQGFGYTF. The CDR3 bases are TGTGCCAGCAGCCCAGGACAGGGTTTCGGCTACACCTTC.

The V and J genes are TRBV6-5 and TRBJ1-5; TRBD1 agrees at 8 bases. V gave up 7 bases and J gave up 9 bases; unmatched junction bases: 8. The germline CDR1 and CDR2 sequences are MNHEY and SVGAGI. The CDR3 is made up of 13 amino acids. The CDR3, as DNA: TGTGCCAGCACCCTGGACAGGGACCGGCCCCAGCATTTT. The encoded protein is CASTLDRDRPQHF.

The V gene is TRBV7-9, the J gene TRBJ2-2, with D perhaps matching TRBD1 or TRBD2 (5 bases each). This CDR3 is 13 amino acids long. In germline, CDR1 is SEHNR, CDR2 FQNEAQ (reference sequence). V lost 4 bases, J lost 3 bases, and 6 bases lay in between. The CDR3 region has the DNA TGTGCCAGCAGCTGGGGGTACACCGGGGAGCTGTTTTTT. As protein: CASSWGYTGELFF.

This chain joins TRBV5-4 and TRBJ1-1; D uncertain. Germline V lookup: CDR1 SGHNT, CDR2 YYREEE (reference sequence). The CDR3 has 16 amino acids. Deletions cut 0 bases from V and 6 bases from J, with 18 bases between. The CDR3 protein is CASSLEVVSARAEAFF. The CDR3 DNA reads as TGTGCCAGCAGCTTGGAAGTGGTTTCGGCTCGGGCTGAAGCTTTCTTT.

The CDR3, as DNA: TGTGCCAGCAGCCAAGGGGCAGGCAATCAGCCCCAGCATTTT. This gives the protein CASSQGAGNQPQHF. The V gene is TRBV3-1 (or the pseudogene TRBV3-2), the J gene TRBJ1-5; no clear D gene. V gave up 1 base and J gave up 2 bases, with 6 bases separating them. The CDR3 length is 14 residues. CDR1 and CDR2 from the germline V gene are LGHDT and YNNKEL (reference sequence).

This sequence joins TRBV5-5 and TRBJ2-1; 9 nucleotides match TRBD2. The germline CDR1 and CDR2 sequences are SGHKS and YYEKEE (reference sequence). The V and J ends lost 7 bases and 5 bases, in that order; junction bases with no gene match: 4. This CDR3 has 13 amino acids. The CDR3 nucleotides are TGTGCCAGCTTAGCGGGAGTCAACAATGAGCAGTTCTTC. This codes for CASLAGVNNEQFF.

This rearrangement joins TRBV5-6 to TRBJ1-2, with D maybe TRBD1 (5 bases). The CDR3 sequence is 14 residues long. Per germline, CDR1 SGHDT and CDR2 YYEEEE. The V and J ends lost 4 bases and 8 bases respectively, with 18 bases between them. CDR3 amino acids: CASSAGRPPLGYTF. The CDR3 region has the DNA TGTGCCAGCAGCGCAGGGAGGCCGCCGCTAGGCTACACCTTC. Complete variable domain (other parts from reference TRBV5-6 and TRBJ1-2): DAGVTQSPTHLIKTRGQQVTLRCSPKSGHDTVSWYQQALGQGPQFIFQYYEEEERQRGNFPDRFSGHQFPNYSSELNVNALLLGDSALYLCASSAGRPPLGYTFGSGTRLTVV.

The rearrangement uses TRBV7-5 and TRBJ2-4; the table's D call of TRBD2 was not tested on the DNA. TRBV7-5 is an annotated pseudogene. The CDR3 has 17 amino acids. CDR3 sequence (DNA): TGTGTCAGAAGCCACCTCATTCTAGCGGTAGCCAAAAACATTCAGTACTTC. This encodes CVRSHLILAVAKNIQYF.

The CDR3 coding sequence is TGTGCCACCAGCTCCCCAGGGCAACAGGCCTCCTACGAGCAGTACTTC. Protein sequence: CATSSPGQQASYEQYF. The chain recombines TRBV15 with TRBJ2-7; D may be TRBD1 (5 bases). The germline gives CDR1 LNHNV, CDR2 YYDKDF (reference sequence). Between the trimmed V and J ends, which lost 5 bases and 0 bases, there was a span of 17 bases. CDR3 length equals 16 residues.